This T cell receptor beta chain derives from a study of control samples from healthy donors and cancer patients. Only in-frame clones appear in the TCRdb table, and some are missing; sequencing was by immunoSEQ multiplex PCR. Of roughly 370,000 clones listed, 80% to 95% were seen once; the top ten hold roughly 6.4%. The sample taken for sequencing was PBMCs. The TCR comes from a man aged 35 to 55 with head and neck cancer.

The CDR3 bases are TGTGCCAGCAGTCCCCGGACAGGTCACTACGAGCAGTACTTC. It specifies CASSPRTGHYEQYF. This sequence joins TRBV27 and TRBJ2-7; the match to TRBD1 covers 7 bases. The trim removed 5 bases at V and 3 bases at J, leaving 7 bases unmatched. Germline V gene sequence: CDR1 MNHEY, CDR2 SMNVEV (reference sequence). CDR3 length: 14 residues.